This T cell receptor (beta chain) was captured in a study of early T cells in non-severe SARS-CoV-2 infection. In its sample, this clonotype was seen a few times. TCRdb itself ran the 5' RACE reads through MiXCR, one entry per CDR3 protein. This sample has 68,000 or so distinct CDR3 sequences, with 10% to 15% found just once. The V gene's germline CDR1 is KGHSH and CDR2 LQKENI. V dropped 3 bases and J dropped 13 bases, with 33 bases sitting between them. The CDR3 totals 19 residues. This clonotype originated in an adult who was a healthcare worker with PCR-confirmed SARS-CoV-2 infection or an uninfected control (not recorded which). This chain links TRBV18 with TRBJ2-2; possible D gene TRBD2, 5 bases. The sequenced sample was whole blood. The CDR3 DNA reads as TGTGCCAGCTCACCTACCCCGGAGAGACTATACACCGGGCCTACGGGGCTGTTTTTT. Its protein is CASSPTPERLYTGPTGLFF. Filled out from reference TRBV18 and TRBJ2-2, the complete variable domain reads NAGVMQNPRHLVRRRGQEARLRCSPMKGHSHVYWYRQLPEEGLKFMVYLQKENIIDESGMPKERFSAEFPKEGPSILRIQQVVRGDSAAYFCASSPTPERLYTGPTGLFFGEGSRLTVL.